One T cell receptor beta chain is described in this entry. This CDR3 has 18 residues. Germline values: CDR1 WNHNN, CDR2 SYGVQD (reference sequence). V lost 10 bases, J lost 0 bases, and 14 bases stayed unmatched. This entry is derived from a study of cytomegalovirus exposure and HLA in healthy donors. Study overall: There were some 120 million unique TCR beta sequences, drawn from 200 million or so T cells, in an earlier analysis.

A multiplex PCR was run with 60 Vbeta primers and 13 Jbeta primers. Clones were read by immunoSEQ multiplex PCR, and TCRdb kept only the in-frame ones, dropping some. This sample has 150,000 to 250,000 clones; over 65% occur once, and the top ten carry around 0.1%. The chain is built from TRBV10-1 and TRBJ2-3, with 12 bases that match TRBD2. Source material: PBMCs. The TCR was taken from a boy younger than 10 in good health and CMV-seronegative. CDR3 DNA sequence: TGCGCCACCCCGAGTAGGACTAGCGGGGAGCTTAGCACAGATACGCAGTATTTT. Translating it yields CATPSRTSGELSTDTQYF.